Shown below are 5 T cell receptor beta chains from a single sample sequenced in a study of circulating CD8 cells and anti-PD-1 response in melanoma. Four subsets defined by PD-1 and/or TIGIT were sorted from live CD3+CD8+TCRalphabeta+ cells. Using approximately 15 ng of total RNA, TCR libraries were made with the QIAseq Immune Repertoire TCR panel. TCRdb independently ran MiXCR on the reads; one entry per CDR3 protein. The data show some 200 distinct CDR3 sequences, roughly 7.5% seen once. Sequences were derived from CD8+ T cells from PBMCs, sampled at baseline or after one month of anti-PD-1 therapy (not recorded which). These receptors all stem from a human donor with melanoma.

This clonotype qualifies as large (0.1 to 1%). The rearrangement joins TRBV12-3 or TRBV12-4 to TRBJ1-2; D is unclear. Trimming cost V 3 bases and J 3 bases, with 8 bases left between them. The CDR3 totals 13 residues. In DNA, the CDR3 is TGTGCCAGCAGTTTCGAACCTTACTATGGCTACACCTTC. Its translation: CASSFEPYYGYTF.

This clonotype is categorized as large. This chain uses TRBV2 with TRBJ2-4; TRBD2 matches 10 bases. J gave up 1 base and V 0 bases, and 12 bases lay outside the gene matches. The CDR3 is 20 amino acids. The germline V gene encodes CDR1 SNHLY and CDR2 FYNNEI. Here the CDR3 reads CASSEAGIAGGPGAKNIQYF. DNA of the CDR3: TGTGCCAGCAGTGAAGCAGGGATAGCGGGGGGCCCTGGGGCCAAAAACATTCAGTACTTC. The variable domain in full, with the rest retrieved from reference TRBV2 and TRBJ2-4, is EPEVTQTPSHQVTQMGQEVILRCVPISNHLYFYWYRQILGQKVEFLVSFYNNEISEKSEIFDDQFSVERPDGSNFTLKIRSTKLEDSAMYFCASSEAGIAGGPGAKNIQYFGAGTRLSVL.

This clonotype was detected a few times. The chain uses TRBV19 and TRBJ1-5; no firm D call. The CDR3 loop spans 16 amino acids. Germline lookup yields CDR1 LNHDA and CDR2 SQIVND (reference sequence). Trimming took off 6 bases at V and 7 bases at J, with 22 bases between the two ends. CDR3: CASSPVPRQLGQPQHF. CDR3 bases: TGTGCCAGTAGCCCTGTCCCCCGGCAGCTCGGCCAGCCCCAGCATTTT.

By proportion, this clonotype is medium-sized. This sequence joins TRBV5-5 and TRBJ2-7; 10 nucleotides agree with TRBD1. The CDR3 extends over 14 amino acids. Germline CDR1 SGHKS, CDR2 YYEKEE (reference sequence). The trim removed 0 bases at V and 5 bases at J, leaving 2 bases unmatched. The chain's CDR3 is CASSLGTGGNEQYF. CDR3 bases: TGTGCCAGCAGCTTGGGGACAGGGGGTAACGAGCAGTACTTC. Full variable domain (remainder filled in from reference TRBV5-5 and TRBJ2-7): DAGVTQSPTHLIKTRGQQVTLRCSPISGHKSVSWYQQVLGQGPQFIFQYYEKEERGRGNFPDRFSARQFPNYSSELNVNALLLGDSALYLCASSLGTGGNEQYFGPGTRLTVT.

The chain has TRBV19 and TRBJ2-7; tentatively, D is TRBD2 (5 bases). The CDR3 sequence is 15 residues long. Per germline, CDR1 LNHDA and CDR2 SQIVND (reference sequence). Deletions cut 3 bases from V and 0 bases from J, with 12 bases between. CDR3 protein: CASSIDLGSSYEQYF. CDR3 sequence (DNA): TGTGCCAGTAGTATTGATCTGGGGAGCTCCTACGAGCAGTACTTC.